This TCR beta chain was sequenced for a study of T cells in Graves' hyperthyroidism and ophthalmopathy. The CDR3 regions of TCR beta were amplified from RNA transcripts. HTBI primers drove first-round RT-PCR of the TCR CDR3. TCRdb reprocessed the multiplex PCR reads via MiXCR and lists one record per CDR3 protein. This sample has over 700,000 distinct CDR3 sequences, with about two fifths found just once. With 10 bases clipped from V and 5 bases from J, the junction kept 10 bases outside the gene matches. Germline CDR1 and CDR2: ENHRY and SYGVKD. The CDR3 spans 15 residues. Sequencing was carried out using blood. The chain couples TRBV10-3 to TRBJ2-2; 10 bases fit TRBD1. The clonotype comes from a man between 18 and 35 years old with Graves' hyperthyroidism. As DNA, the CDR3 is TGTGCCAGCGCGTGGGACAGGGGTGAGACCGGGGAGCTGTTTTTT. Translating it yields CASAWDRGETGELFF.